These 4 T cell receptor beta chains share one sample of origin, sequenced in a study of blood T cell repertoires in COVID-19. Profiled with immunoSEQ multiplex PCR; TCRdb holds only in-frame clones, not every one. The sample contains approximately 94,000 clones, over 65% of which appear only once. Sequenced material: peripheral blood. These receptors were obtained from a human donor in a cohort sampled during active COVID-19.

J is TRBJ2-5 and V is TRBV5-5; 10 bases fit TRBD1. The CDR3 is 15 amino acids. V shed 4 bases and J 6 bases; nucleotides not matched to a gene: 9. CDR1 and CDR2 (germline): SGHKS, YYEKEE (reference sequence). The CDR3 coding sequence is TGTGCCAGCAGCATCGAACCGGGACAGGGGAAGACCCAGTACTTC. It is translated as CASSIEPGQGKTQYF.

The V gene is TRBV5-6, the J gene TRBJ2-2; 10 bases fit TRBD2. This CDR3 has 15 amino acids. Germline CDR1 SGHDT, CDR2 YYEEEE. V shed 2 bases and J 6 bases; nucleotides not matched to a gene: 4. CDR3 in amino acids: CASSLSGGAPGELFF. CDR3 sequence (DNA): TGTGCCAGCAGCTTAAGCGGGGGGGCACCCGGGGAGCTGTTTTTT.

The chain uses TRBV7-2 and TRBJ2-3; 9 positions agree with TRBD2. Germline lookup yields CDR1 SGHTA and CDR2 FQGNSA. With V trimmed by 5 bases and J by 1 base, 7 bases remained unmatched. The CDR3 spans 16 residues. Written as DNA, the CDR3 is TGTGCCAGCAGCCAAGGGGAGCGGGAGGGCACAGATACGCAGTATTTT. This codes for CASSQGEREGTDTQYF.

Concerning this clone: Distinct nucleotide sequences in the sample also encode this CDR3. The J gene is TRBJ2-3, the V gene TRBV11-3, with 7 bases aligning to TRBD1. Trimming cost V 1 base and J 4 bases; bases outside gene matches: 5. There are 15 residues in the CDR3. Germline V lookup: CDR1 SGHNT, CDR2 YENEEA. CDR3 bases: TGTGCCAGCAGCTTAGGACAGGGAAGCCCAGATACGCAGTATTTT. Protein product: CASSLGQGSPDTQYF.